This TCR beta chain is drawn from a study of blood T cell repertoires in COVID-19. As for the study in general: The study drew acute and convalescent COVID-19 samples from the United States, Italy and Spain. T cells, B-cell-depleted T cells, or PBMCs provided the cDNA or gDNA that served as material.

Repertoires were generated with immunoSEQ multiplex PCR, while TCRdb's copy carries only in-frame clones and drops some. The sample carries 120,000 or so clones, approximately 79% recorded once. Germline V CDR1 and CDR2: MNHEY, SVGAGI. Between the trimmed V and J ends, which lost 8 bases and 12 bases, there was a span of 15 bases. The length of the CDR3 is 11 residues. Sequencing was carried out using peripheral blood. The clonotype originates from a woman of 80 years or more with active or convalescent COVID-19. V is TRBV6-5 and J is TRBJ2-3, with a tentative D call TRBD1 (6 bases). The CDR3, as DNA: TGTGCCAGCCGGACAGCGTTGGCTCAGTATTTT. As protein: CASRTALAQYF.